The rows below give T cell receptor beta chains drawn from one sample of a study of shared clonotypes between healthy human individuals. The repertoire was sequenced with immunoSEQ multiplex PCR; TCRdb's copy has only in-frame clones and lacks some. This table holds more than 1.2 million clones, about 98.5% found once. The specimen was naive CD4+ T cells sorted from blood. The origin of the receptors is a man younger than 45 in good health. Both conserved end residues are part of each CDR3. A D gene is named only where the DNA matches it firmly. Rows give clone size only sometimes, using once, few, many, or a class for an expanded clone.

v_gene	abundance	j_gene	len	d_gene	CDR3aa	CDR3nt
TRBV5-1	NA	TRBJ2-6	16	NA	CASSLGISSGANVLTF	TGCGCCAGCAGCTTAGGTATCAGCTCTGGGGCCAACGTCCTGACTTTC
TRBV7-6	NA	TRBJ2-2	13	NA	CASSLGHDGELFF	TGTGCCAGCAGCCTCGGCCACGACGGGGAGCTGTTTTTT
TRBV25-1	NA	TRBJ1-1	11	NA	CASSGFTEAFF	TGTGCCAGCAGCGGATTCACTGAAGCTTTCTTT
TRBV28	NA	TRBJ2-7	13	NA	CASREGSSYEQYF	TGTGCCAGCAGGGAGGGGAGCTCCTACGAGCAGTACTTC
TRBV5-1	NA	TRBJ1-1	14	NA	CASSLGLKNTEAFF	TGCGCCAGCAGCTTGGGGTTAAAGAACACTGAAGCTTTCTTT
TRBV9	NA	TRBJ1-1	13	NA	CASSVEGFGEAFF	TGTGCCAGCAGCGTAGAGGGGTTTGGTGAAGCTTTCTTT
TRBV4-1	NA	TRBJ2-3	11	NA	CASSQGDTQYF	TGCGCCAGCAGCCAGGGAGATACGCAGTATTTT
TRBV28	NA	TRBJ2-3	18	NA	CASSLGGYGRPGTDTQYF	TGTGCCAGCAGTTTAGGGGGATACGGACGCCCGGGCACAGATACGCAGTATTTT
TRBV11-2	NA	TRBJ2-6	19	NA	CASPRDGSETPSGANVLTF	TGTGCCAGCCCCCGGGACGGATCAGAAACGCCTTCTGGGGCCAACGTCCTGACTTTC
TRBV5-1	NA	TRBJ2-3	17	TRBD2	CASSRLAGGLSTDTQYF	TGCGCCAGCAGCCGACTAGCGGGAGGCCTTAGCACAGATACGCAGTATTTT
TRBV5-1	NA	TRBJ2-5	15	NA	CASSLFAGAQETQYF	TGCGCCAGCAGCTTGTTCGCGGGCGCCCAGGAGACCCAGTACTTC
TRBV30	NA	TRBJ2-5	16	TRBD2	CAWHKTTAGGGETQYF	TGTGCCTGGCATAAAACTACGGCGGGAGGAGGGGAGACCCAGTACTTC
TRBV7-9	NA	TRBJ2-5	14	NA	CASSLGQPAETQYF	TGTGCCAGCAGCCTAGGACAACCAGCAGAGACCCAGTACTTC
TRBV29-1	NA	TRBJ2-3	12	TRBD1	CSVDRDLDTQYF	TGCAGCGTGGACAGGGACCTCGATACGCAGTATTTT
TRBV9	NA	TRBJ2-1	15	TRBD2	CASSVAGLAGGSQFF	TGTGCCAGCAGCGTAGCCGGTCTAGCGGGAGGGTCTCAGTTCTTC
TRBV7-9	NA	TRBJ1-1	17	NA	CASSRRGGVSMNTEAFF	TGTGCCAGCAGCCGGAGGGGGGGAGTTTCCATGAACACTGAAGCTTTCTTT
TRBV5-1	NA	TRBJ2-7	15	TRBD2	CASSSGLAGGEEQYF	TGCGCCAGCAGCTCGGGACTAGCGGGAGGGGAAGAGCAGTACTTC
TRBV30	NA	TRBJ2-7	14	NA	CAWRSAGGSYEQYF	TGTGCCTGGAGATCCGCCGGGGGCTCCTACGAGCAGTACTTC
TRBV5-1	NA	TRBJ2-3	14	NA	CASSPPSYTDTQYF	TGCGCCAGCAGTCCTCCCTCCTACACAGATACGCAGTATTTT
TRBV9	NA	TRBJ2-3	15	NA	CASSTRHGYTDTQYF	TGTGCCAGCAGCACCCGACACGGCTACACAGATACGCAGTATTTT
TRBV19	NA	TRBJ2-2	14	NA	CASSSQANTGELFF	TGTGCCAGTAGTAGCCAAGCGAACACCGGGGAGCTGTTTTTT
TRBV7-3	once	TRBJ2-1	15	TRBD2	CASSRGLAAYNEQFF	TGTGCCAGCAGCCGTGGACTAGCGGCCTACAATGAGCAGTTCTTC
TRBV28	once	TRBJ2-7	15	NA	CASSLYSGASYEQYF	TGTGCCAGCAGTTTATACTCAGGGGCCAGCTACGAGCAGTACTTC
TRBV5-4	once	TRBJ2-7	15	TRBD2	CASSFRAGGPGEQYF	TGTGCCAGCAGCTTTCGTGCGGGAGGGCCCGGCGAGCAGTACTTC
TRBV5-1	NA	TRBJ2-1	14	TRBD2	CASSLELAGASQFF	TGCGCCAGCAGCTTGGAACTAGCGGGAGCTTCGCAGTTCTTC
TRBV7-2	once	TRBJ2-2	14	TRBD1	CATKDRGGTGELFF	TGTGCCACCAAGGACAGGGGTGGCACCGGGGAGCTGTTTTTT
TRBV10-3	NA	TRBJ2-2	15	NA	CAISGQAVGTGELFF	TGTGCCATCAGTGGACAGGCCGTGGGCACCGGGGAGCTGTTTTTT
TRBV4-3	NA	TRBJ2-5	15	NA	CASSQGITREETQYF	TGCGCCAGCAGCCAAGGCATTACTAGGGAAGAGACCCAGTACTTC
TRBV11-2	NA	TRBJ2-7	15	NA	CASSLYSAASYEQYF	TGTGCCAGCAGCTTATACAGCGCGGCCTCCTACGAGCAGTACTTC
TRBV19	NA	TRBJ2-2	16	TRBD2	CASRGAGAPRTGELFF	TGTGCCAGTAGGGGAGCGGGAGCCCCCCGAACCGGGGAGCTGTTTTTT
TRBV18	NA	TRBJ1-5	16	NA	CASSPRVGQPNQPQHF	TGTGCCAGCTCACCGAGGGTAGGACAGCCGAATCAGCCCCAGCATTTT
TRBV9	once	TRBJ2-3	15	NA	CASSVLWASTDTQYF	TGTGCCAGCAGCGTTCTTTGGGCTAGCACAGATACGCAGTATTTT
TRBV7-2	NA	TRBJ2-7	16	TRBD1	CASSLDRDSGSYEQYF	TGTGCCAGCAGCTTGGACCGGGACAGCGGTTCCTACGAGCAGTACTTC
TRBV18	NA	TRBJ2-5	13	NA	CASSTGLAETQYF	TGTGCCAGCTCAACAGGGCTGGCGGAGACCCAGTACTTC
TRBV6-5	NA	TRBJ1-2	15	TRBD1	CASSYLGGTGYGYTF	TGTGCCAGCAGTTACTTAGGAGGGACAGGATATGGCTACACCTTC
TRBV7-2	NA	TRBJ1-3	17	NA	CASSKKLGPDSGNTIYF	TGTGCCAGCAGCAAAAAGCTAGGACCGGACTCTGGAAACACCATATATTTT
TRBV2	NA	TRBJ2-6	15	NA	CASSERGYGANVLTF	TGTGCCAGCAGTGAAAGGGGGTACGGGGCCAACGTCCTGACTTTC
TRBV27	NA	TRBJ2-3	14	TRBD1	CASSLQGYTDTQYF	TGTGCCAGCAGCTTACAGGGGTACACAGATACGCAGTATTTT
TRBV9	NA	TRBJ2-2	17	TRBD1	CASSVAGQGPNTGELFF	TGTGCCAGCAGCGTAGCGGGACAGGGACCGAACACCGGGGAGCTGTTTTTT
TRBV7-6	NA	TRBJ2-1	15	TRBD2	CASSLGLAGNNEQFF	TGTGCCAGCAGCCTAGGACTAGCGGGCAACAATGAGCAGTTCTTC
TRBV28	NA	TRBJ1-1	20	NA	CASSLVWGLGERLMNTEAFF	TGTGCCAGCAGTTTAGTTTGGGGGCTTGGGGAGAGACTAATGAACACTGAAGCTTTCTTT
TRBV12-5	once	TRBJ2-1	13	NA	CASGFYNRIEQFF	TGTGCTAGTGGTTTCTATAATCGCATTGAGCAGTTCTTC
TRBV28	NA	TRBJ2-1	12	NA	CASSLGGYEQFF	TGTGCCAGCAGTTTAGGGGGATATGAGCAGTTCTTC
TRBV19	NA	TRBJ2-7	14	NA	CASSMGLAAYEQYF	TGTGCCAGTAGTATGGGGTTAGCCGCCTACGAGCAGTACTTC
TRBV25-1	NA	TRBJ2-7	14	TRBD1	CASKPDRGESEQYF	TGTGCCAGCAAACCCGACAGGGGAGAGAGCGAGCAGTACTTC
TRBV15	NA	TRBJ2-5	15	NA	CATSEPTSGGETQYF	TGTGCCACCAGCGAACCTACCAGTGGTGGGGAGACCCAGTACTTC